This T cell receptor beta chain was retrieved from a study of blood T cell repertoires in COVID-19. Background on the study: PBMCs, B-cell-depleted T cells, or T cells were the source of the cDNA or gDNA that made up the material.

V shed 6 bases, J shed 0 bases, and the junction held 10 bases outside the gene matches. Germline V gene data show CDR1 as SQVTM and CDR2 as ANQGSEA. This CDR3 comprises 15 residues. Recruits, aged roughly 18 to 89 years, lived in roughly 22 US areas. A COVID-19 case had been met by exposed participants during the 2 weeks before study entry. As handled by the study authors: It was from reference gene primer amplification that nucleated cell counts were estimated. The repertoire was sequenced with immunoSEQ multiplex PCR; TCRdb's copy has only in-frame clones and lacks some. V, J and clone size are those of that table, while D and trimming were read from the DNA. Of some 300,000 clones listed, approximately 90% are singletons.

Sample: PBMCs or T cells enriched from blood (not recorded which). The V and J genes are TRBV29-1 and TRBJ2-7; TRBD1 matches at 8 bases. The TCR originated in a woman younger than 45 who had been exposed to COVID-19. The CDR3 here is CSVRVRDRPSYEQYF. CDR3 nucleotides: TGCAGCGTCAGAGTCCGGGACAGGCCCTCCTACGAGCAGTACTTC.